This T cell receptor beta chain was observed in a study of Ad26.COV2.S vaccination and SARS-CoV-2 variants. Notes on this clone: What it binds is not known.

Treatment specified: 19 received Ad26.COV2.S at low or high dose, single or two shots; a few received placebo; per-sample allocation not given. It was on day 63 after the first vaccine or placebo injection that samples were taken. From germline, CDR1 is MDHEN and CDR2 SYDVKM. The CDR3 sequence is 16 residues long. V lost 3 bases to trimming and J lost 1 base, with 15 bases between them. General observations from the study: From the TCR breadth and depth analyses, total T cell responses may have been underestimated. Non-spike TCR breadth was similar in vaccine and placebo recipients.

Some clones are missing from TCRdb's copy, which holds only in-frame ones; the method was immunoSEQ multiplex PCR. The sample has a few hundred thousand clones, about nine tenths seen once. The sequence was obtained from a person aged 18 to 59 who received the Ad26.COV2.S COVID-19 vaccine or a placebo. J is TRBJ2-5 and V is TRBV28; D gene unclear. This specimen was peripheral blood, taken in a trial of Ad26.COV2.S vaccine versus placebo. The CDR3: CASSFSGPGAQETQYF. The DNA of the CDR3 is TGTGCCAGCAGTTTTTCGGGTCCCGGAGCCCAAGAGACCCAGTACTTC.